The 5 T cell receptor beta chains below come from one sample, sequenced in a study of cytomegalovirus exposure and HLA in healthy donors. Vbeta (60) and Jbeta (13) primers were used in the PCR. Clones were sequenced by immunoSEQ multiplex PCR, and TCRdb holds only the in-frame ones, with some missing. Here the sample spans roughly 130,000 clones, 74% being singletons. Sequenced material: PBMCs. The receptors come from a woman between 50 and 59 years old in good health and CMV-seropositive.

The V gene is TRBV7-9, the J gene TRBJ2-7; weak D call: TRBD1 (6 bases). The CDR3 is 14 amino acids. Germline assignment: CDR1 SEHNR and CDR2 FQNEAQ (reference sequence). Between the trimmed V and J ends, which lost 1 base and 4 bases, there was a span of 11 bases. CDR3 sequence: CASSLGTGQYEQYF. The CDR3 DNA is TGTGCCAGCAGCTTAGGGACCGGACAGTACGAGCAGTACTTC.

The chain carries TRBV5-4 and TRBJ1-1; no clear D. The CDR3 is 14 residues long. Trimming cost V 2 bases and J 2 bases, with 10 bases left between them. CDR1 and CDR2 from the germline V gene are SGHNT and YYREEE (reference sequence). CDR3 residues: CASSFSRTNTEAFF. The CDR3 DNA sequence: TGTGCCAGCAGCTTCTCTCGAACTAACACTGAAGCTTTCTTT.

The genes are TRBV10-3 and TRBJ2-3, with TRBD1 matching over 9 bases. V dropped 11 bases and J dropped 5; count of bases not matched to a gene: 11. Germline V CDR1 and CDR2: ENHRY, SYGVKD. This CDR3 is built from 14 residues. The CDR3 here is CALGGQGRGDTQYF. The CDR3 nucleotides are TGTGCCCTAGGGGGACAGGGTCGGGGAGATACGCAGTATTTT.

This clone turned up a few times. CDR3 residues: CASSLNSGGGGTDTQYF. The CDR3 DNA reads as TGTGCCAGCTCCCTTAACTCAGGCGGGGGGGGCACAGATACGCAGTATTTT. V gene TRBV18 combines with J gene TRBJ2-3; 9 bases line up with TRBD2. Per germline, CDR1 KGHSH and CDR2 LQKENI. The CDR3 is 17 amino acids. V shed 6 bases, J shed 1 base, and the junction held 11 bases outside the gene matches.

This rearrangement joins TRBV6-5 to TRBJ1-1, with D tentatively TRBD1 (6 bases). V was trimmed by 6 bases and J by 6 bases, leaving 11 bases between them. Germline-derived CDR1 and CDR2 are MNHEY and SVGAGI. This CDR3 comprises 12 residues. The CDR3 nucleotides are TGTGCCAGCAGCACCGGACAGTCTGAAGCTTTCTTT. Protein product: CASSTGQSEAFF.